The 24 T cell receptor beta chains presented below share a single source sample, sequenced in a study of blood T cell repertoires in COVID-19. Generated by immunoSEQ multiplex PCR, the TCRdb table keeps only in-frame clones and is missing some. The table records 130,000 or so clones, roughly 88% of them present only once. Input material: peripheral blood. These receptors were taken from an older man with active COVID-19.

For this clone: Other DNA sequences in the sample encode the same CDR3. The gene calls are TRBV3-1 (or the pseudogene TRBV3-2) and TRBJ2-1, with a weak D call TRBD2 (6 bases). Per germline, CDR1 LGHDT and CDR2 YNNKEL (reference sequence). The V end lost 1 base, the J end lost 1 base, and 8 bases lay between the germline ends. This CDR3 has 15 amino acids. CDR3 coding DNA: TGTGCCAGCAGCCAAGGGGCGGGATCCTACAATGAGCAGTTCTTC. It is translated as CASSQGAGSYNEQFF.

V usage is TRBV2 and J usage is TRBJ1-3; 7 bases align to TRBD1. CDR3 size: 13 residues. Trimming took 10 bases from V and 1 from J; bases not matched to a gene: 4. Per the germline V gene, CDR1 is SNHLY and CDR2 is FYNNEI. CDR3 protein: CATNRGSGNTIYF. CDR3 sequence (DNA): TGTGCCACCAACAGGGGATCTGGAAACACCATATATTTT.

The CDR3 spells CASSLMASTDTQYF. CDR3 in DNA: TGTGCCAGCAGCTTAATGGCCAGCACAGATACGCAGTATTTT. The chain has TRBV7-2 and TRBJ2-3; D gene uncertain. The CDR3 is 14 amino acids. The V gene's germline CDR1 is SGHTA and CDR2 FQGNSA. Trimming took 2 bases from V and 0 from J, leaving 6 bases between them.

CDR3 sequence: CASSTLLSTSRNEQYF. The CDR3 bases are TGTGCCAGCAGCACTCTTCTTTCGACTAGCCGGAACGAGCAGTACTTC. J is TRBJ2-7 and V is TRBV9; 7 positions agree with TRBD2. The CDR3 totals 16 residues. Looked up from germline, CDR1 is SGDLS and CDR2 is YYNGEE. V lost 4 bases to trimming and J lost 5 bases; unmatched junction nucleotides: 15.

This clone was seen only once. The gene calls are TRBV3-1 (or the pseudogene TRBV3-2) and TRBJ2-7, with 7 bases that match TRBD1. Germline trimming cut 1 base from V and 7 bases from J; bases unmatched to any gene: 16. Germline-derived CDR1 and CDR2 are LGHDT and YNNKEL (reference sequence). This CDR3 is built from 17 residues. This chain's CDR3 is CASSQGGSGTALLEQYF. The CDR3 DNA reads as TGTGCCAGCAGCCAAGGTGGTTCCGGGACAGCCCTGTTGGAGCAGTACTTC.

This chain uses TRBV29-1 with TRBJ1-3; D perhaps matches TRBD1 (5 bases). Germline V gene sequence: CDR1 SQVTM, CDR2 ANQGSEA. The CDR3 consists of 12 residues. Trimming took 7 bases from V and 9 from J, leaving 16 bases between them. In DNA form, the CDR3 reads TGCAGCGGTGAGGGAGGGGAGGGCACCATATATTTT. Residues: CSGEGGEGTIYF.

The chain links TRBV2 to TRBJ1-4, with D perhaps TRBD1 (5 bases). The CDR3 length is 17 residues. The V end lost 3 bases, the J end lost 0 bases, and 14 bases lay between the germline ends. From germline, CDR1 is SNHLY and CDR2 FYNNEI. CDR3 amino acids: CASSEWGRRSTNEKLFF. The CDR3 coding sequence is TGTGCCAGCAGTGAGTGGGGCAGGCGCTCAACTAATGAAAAACTGTTTTTT.

The CDR3 loop reads CASSLVGGQHEQYF. In nucleotides, the CDR3 is TGTGCCAGCAGCTTGGTTGGGGGCCAACACGAGCAGTACTTC. The chain is built from TRBV5-4 and TRBJ2-7; TRBD1 is a possible D gene (6 bases). The ends were cut back, 0 bases at V and 5 bases at J, with 12 bases in the middle. The V gene's germline CDR1 is SGHNT and CDR2 YYREEE (reference sequence). This CDR3 contains 14 residues.

The chain links TRBV6-5 to TRBJ1-1; D not resolved. With 2 bases removed from V and 8 bases from J, the gap between germline ends came to 6 bases. The CDR3 spans 11 residues. Per the germline V gene, CDR1 is MNHEY and CDR2 is SVGAGI. Here the CDR3 reads CASSYGGEAFF. The CDR3 region has the DNA TGTGCCAGCAGTTACGGCGGGGAAGCTTTCTTT.

V gene TRBV30 combines with J gene TRBJ2-5, with D unclear. Trimming took 2 bases from V and 1 from J, leaving 5 bases between them. Per the germline V gene, CDR1 is GTSNPN and CDR2 is SVGIG (reference sequence). The CDR3 loop spans 12 amino acids. The CDR3 protein is CAWSPSQETQYF. The CDR3 DNA is TGTGCCTGGAGTCCCTCCCAAGAGACCCAGTACTTC.

The chain combines TRBV5-1 with TRBJ2-5, with 7 positions matching TRBD1. Germline CDR1 SGHRS, CDR2 YFSETQ. V was clipped by 7 bases and J by 9 bases; unmatched bases: 12. CDR3 length equals 13 residues. The CDR3 loop is CASSEQSQGAQYF. The CDR3 nucleotides read TGCGCCAGCTCTGAACAGAGCCAGGGGGCCCAGTACTTC.

This clone occurred once. The chain links TRBV7-3 to TRBJ2-1; TRBD2 aligns across 10 bases. CDR3 length: 15 amino acids. V was pared by 5 bases and J by 8 bases, with 9 bases of the junction left unmatched. Looked up from germline, CDR1 is SGHTA and CDR2 is FQGTGA. The CDR3 nucleotides are TGTGCCAGCAGCGCCGGTGGAGCGGGAGGGGATGAGCAGTTCTTC. Its translation: CASSAGGAGGDEQFF.

This sequence joins TRBV30 and TRBJ2-7; unclear D gene. The germline V gene has CDR1 GTSNPN and CDR2 SVGIG (reference sequence). The V end lost 0 bases, the J end lost 0 bases, and 12 bases lay between the germline ends. This CDR3 has 15 residues. CDR3 amino acids: CAWSVGSWSSYEQYF. CDR3 in DNA: TGTGCCTGGAGTGTTGGCAGCTGGAGCTCCTACGAGCAGTACTTC.

The gene calls are TRBV7-9 and TRBJ2-1; D is possibly TRBD1 (5 bases). Germline values: CDR1 SEHNR, CDR2 FQNEAQ (reference sequence). Trimming removed 3 bases from V and 3 bases from J, with 9 bases in between. CDR3 length: 14 residues. The CDR3 loop reads CASSLTESYNEQFF. Here the CDR3 DNA reads TGTGCCAGCAGCTTGACAGAAAGCTACAATGAGCAGTTCTTC.

This chain joins TRBV15 and TRBJ1-5; 10 nucleotides match TRBD1. Per germline, CDR1 LNHNV and CDR2 YYDKDF (reference sequence). Trimming removed 4 bases from V and 1 base from J; junction bases left unmatched: 10. This CDR3 has 18 amino acids. The CDR3 sequence is CATSTPTGGEASNQPQHF. CDR3 coding DNA: TGTGCCACCAGCACCCCGACAGGGGGCGAGGCAAGCAATCAGCCCCAGCATTTT.

This chain uses TRBV6-5 with TRBJ1-5; D is unresolved. The germline V and J ends were trimmed by 6 bases and 1 base, with 10 bases remaining between them. There are 14 residues in the CDR3. Germline assignment: CDR1 MNHEY and CDR2 SVGAGI. CDR3 bases: TGTGCCAGCAGACCCGCCGGGAGCAATCAGCCCCAGCATTTT. As protein: CASRPAGSNQPQHF.

The CDR3 sequence: CATSRERGSYEQYF. In DNA form, the CDR3 reads TGTGCCACCAGCAGAGAAAGGGGGTCCTACGAGCAGTACTTC. The chain carries TRBV15 and TRBJ2-7, with D possibly being TRBD1 (6 bases). The CDR3 spans 14 residues. V lost 0 bases and J 1 base, leaving 7 bases between the germline ends. From germline, CDR1 is LNHNV and CDR2 YYDKDF (reference sequence).

The chain joins TRBV7-9 to TRBJ2-1, with 8 bases matching TRBD2. CDR1 and CDR2 from the germline V gene are SEHNR and FQNEAQ (reference sequence). The CDR3 spans 15 residues. With V trimmed by 2 bases and J by 5 bases, 5 bases remained unmatched. CDR3 sequence: CASSLLAGGNNEQFF. CDR3 nucleotide sequence: TGTGCCAGCAGCTTACTAGCGGGCGGAAACAATGAGCAGTTCTTC.

V and J are TRBV5-1 and TRBJ2-5; a possible D gene is TRBD1 (5 bases). The germline V gene encodes CDR1 SGHRS and CDR2 YFSETQ. V lost 5 bases, J lost 1 base, and 15 bases lay in between. This CDR3 is built from 15 residues. The CDR3 nucleotides are TGCGCCAGCAGTTCCATAGGGGCTACCCAAGAGACCCAGTACTTC. Protein: CASSSIGATQETQYF.

The chain is built from TRBV4-1 and TRBJ1-2; 11 bases are shared with TRBD1. The CDR3 is 11 amino acids. Germline loops: CDR1 MGHRA, CDR2 YSYEKL. The CDR3 DNA sequence: TGCGGGGCGGGACAGGGGGTGGGCTACACCTTC. It translates to CGAGQGVGYTF.

As regards this clone: The junction departs from the called germline gene at one end, perhaps through a read error. The chain is built from TRBV2 and TRBJ2-7; possibly TRBD1 for D (6 bases). CDR1 SNHLY and CDR2 FYNNEI come from the germline V gene. The CDR3 loop spans 11 amino acids. The CDR3 reads CASRGQGRMLF. The CDR3 coding sequence is TGTGCCAGCAGAGGGCAGGGGAGAATGCTATTC.

Concerning this clone: A junction boundary mismatches the germline segment, possibly from a read error. The chain is built from TRBV30 and TRBJ1-4; D is possibly TRBD1 (6 bases). The CDR3 runs 15 residues. CDR1 is GTSNPN and CDR2 is SVGIG in the germline V gene (reference sequence). CDR3 amino acids: CPCGRTAGANEKLFF. In DNA form, the CDR3 reads TGCCCCTGCGGCAGAACGGCAGGGGCTAATGAAAAACTGTTTTTT.

The V gene is TRBV27, the J gene TRBJ2-2; D possibly corresponds to TRBD1 (5 bases). The CDR3 has 14 residues. V gave up 3 bases and J gave up 5 bases, with 10 bases separating them. Germline V CDR1 and CDR2: MNHEY, SMNVEV (reference sequence). The CDR3 DNA reads as TGTGCCAGCAGTTTGGGGCAGAGAACCGGGGAGCTGTTTTTT. This gives the protein CASSLGQRTGELFF.

The chain carries TRBV15 and TRBJ2-7; 10 nucleotides match TRBD2. CDR3 size: 15 residues. After removal of 0 bases from V and 4 bases from J, the junction contained 3 bases not matched to a gene. Germline V gene data show CDR1 as LNHNV and CDR2 as YYDKDF (reference sequence). CDR3 coding DNA: TGTGCCACCAGCAGAGATCCTAGCGGGAGTTACGAGCAGTACTTC. It translates to CATSRDPSGSYEQYF.